Presented here are 30 T cell receptor beta chains from one specimen sequenced in a study of identical twins listed by TCRdb under 2016. The library was built by means of 5' RACE. Sequenced on an Illumina HiSeq 2000. Using fastp trimming at Q25 and MiXCR clonotype assembly, TCRdb reanalyzed the public sequencing data and kept in-frame beta chains. Here each entry gathers all rows of one CDR3 protein and keeps the most common genes and DNA. This sample gives 500,000 to 600,000 distinct CDR3 sequences in total; less than 25% of them show up just once. The ten largest clones represent under 0.95% of the sample. These data were also reused for a study on T cells expressing NK-cell markers.

Sequenced: CD4+ T cells sorted from blood. The receptors originated from a young woman in good health.

For this clonotype: A read error may produce the germline difference seen at one junction end. The rearrangement links TRBV7-7 to TRBJ2-2; no firm D call. CDR1 and CDR2 from the germline V gene are SSHAT and FNYEAQ (reference sequence). The CDR3 has 16 residues. CDR3 DNA sequence: TGTGCTAGCAGCTTAGGAGCCCCATTAGGCACCGGGGAGCTGTTTTTT. Encoded protein: CASSLGAPLGTGELFF.

The sample holds many counts of this clonotype. V is TRBV2 and J is TRBJ1-1; TRBD1 is a possible D gene (5 bases). The CDR3 has 15 residues. From germline, CDR1 is SNHLY and CDR2 FYNNEI. V was clipped by 7 bases and J by 1 base, with 16 bases between them. The CDR3 loop reads CASTPQGLGNTEAFF. CDR3 sequence (DNA): TGTGCCAGCACCCCTCAGGGTCTTGGGAACACTGAAGCTTTCTTT. Together with reference TRBV2 and TRBJ1-1, the CDR3 gives the full variable domain: EPEVTQTPSHQVTQMGQEVILRCVPISNHLYFYWYRQILGQKVEFLVSFYNNEISEKSEIFDDQFSVERPDGSNFTLKIRSTKLEDSAMYFCASTPQGLGNTEAFFGQGTRLTVV.

The chain joins TRBV20-1 to TRBJ2-5, with D possibly matching TRBD2 (6 bases). The CDR3 is made up of 13 amino acids. Looked up from germline, CDR1 is DFQATT and CDR2 is SNEGSKA (reference sequence). With 3 bases removed from V and 4 bases from J, the gap between germline ends came to 12 bases. In DNA form, the CDR3 reads TGCAGTGCTAGCGGGAGAGAGGGAGAGACCCAGTACTTC. Protein product: CSASGREGETQYF.

This chain connects TRBV27 to TRBJ1-2; TRBD1 matches 7 bases. Germline lookup yields CDR1 MNHEY and CDR2 SMNVEV (reference sequence). Trimming took 7 bases from V and 5 from J; bases not matched to a gene: 4. The CDR3 spans 12 residues. In DNA form, the CDR3 reads TGTGCCAGCATGAGACAGGGTTATGGCTACACCTTC. Amino acid sequence: CASMRQGYGYTF.

This clonotype was counted between two and nine times. The rearrangement links TRBV5-1 to TRBJ2-6; D is undetermined. The CDR3 extends over 15 amino acids. Between the trimmed V and J ends, which lost 0 bases and 3 bases, there was a span of 7 bases. The germline CDR1 and CDR2 sequences are SGHRS and YFSETQ. The CDR3 protein is CASSLVGGGANVLTF. Here the CDR3 DNA reads TGCGCCAGCAGCTTGGTTGGTGGTGGGGCCAACGTCCTGACTTTC. Supplemented by reference TRBV5-1 and TRBJ2-6, the full variable domain reads KAGVTQTPRYLIKTRGQQVTLSCSPISGHRSVSWYQQTPGQGLQFLFEYFSETQRNKGNFPGRFSGRQFSNSRSEMNVSTLELGDSALYLCASSLVGGGANVLTFGAGSRLTVL.

The rearrangement joins TRBV12-5 to TRBJ2-1; no clear D. Trimming took off 0 bases at V and 8 bases at J, with 5 bases between the two ends. Germline CDR1 and CDR2: LGHNT and FRNRAP. This CDR3 is built from 12 residues. Here the CDR3 DNA reads TGTGCTAGTGGTTTGGTAGTATATGAGCAGTTCTTC. It yields the protein CASGLVVYEQFF.

The J gene is TRBJ1-5, the V gene TRBV20-1, with D uncertain. The CDR3 spans 13 residues. Germline V CDR1 and CDR2: DFQATT, SNEGSKA (reference sequence). The V end was cut by 3 bases, the J end by 4 bases, with 10 bases between. The CDR3: CSASLQSNQPQHF. The CDR3 coding sequence is TGCAGTGCTAGTCTACAGTCAAATCAGCCCCAGCATTTT.

This chain joins TRBV7-8 and TRBJ1-3, with D maybe TRBD1 (5 bases). The V gene's germline CDR1 is SGHVS and CDR2 FQNEAQ. With 6 bases removed from V and 0 bases from J, the gap between germline ends came to 12 bases. The length of the CDR3 is 15 residues. Written as DNA, the CDR3 is TGTGCCAGCAGTTTGGGACGGCACTCTGGAAACACCATATATTTT. Residues: CASSLGRHSGNTIYF.

The V gene is TRBV3-1, the J gene TRBJ2-7; 7 bases map to TRBD1. This CDR3 comprises 16 residues. The ends lost 5 bases at V and 0 bases at J; junction bases unmatched: 10. The germline V gene encodes CDR1 LGHDT and CDR2 YNNKEL (reference sequence). Written as DNA, the CDR3 is TGTGCCAGCAGCGAATCAGGGGGATTTTTCTCCTACGAGCAGTACTTC. Residues: CASSESGGFFSYEQYF.

The table lists this clonotype with a few counts. The chain carries TRBV29-1 and TRBJ2-3; D gene uncertain. Trimming left V 4 bases short and J 0 bases short, with 8 bases between. This CDR3 is 13 amino acids long. CDR1 is SQVTM, CDR2 ANQGSEA, per germline. The CDR3 DNA is TGCAGCGTTGGGACCCCGAGCACAGATACGCAGTATTTT. This codes for CSVGTPSTDTQYF.

A few counts support this clonotype. The chain combines TRBV12-3 or TRBV12-4 with TRBJ2-7; TRBD1 aligns across 7 bases. This CDR3 is built from 16 residues. After removal of 7 bases from V and 2 bases from J, the junction contained 14 bases not matched to a gene. This chain's CDR3 is CASTLRQGVVAYEQYF. The CDR3 coding sequence is TGTGCCAGCACCCTCCGGCAGGGGGTAGTAGCCTACGAGCAGTACTTC.

The chain combines TRBV12-3 or TRBV12-4 with TRBJ2-7; D might be TRBD2 (7 bases). The CDR3 length is 13 residues. V was trimmed by 7 bases and J by 3 bases, leaving 13 bases between them. CDR3 in amino acids: CASKRGGDYEQYF. In nucleotides, the CDR3 is TGTGCCAGCAAGAGAGGGGGGGACTACGAGCAGTACTTC.

This clonotype was observed a few times. The rearrangement links TRBV3-1 to TRBJ1-6; 7 positions match TRBD1. Per germline, CDR1 LGHDT and CDR2 YNNKEL (reference sequence). The V segment lost 5 bases and the J segment 10 bases; nucleotides outside the gene matches: 8. The CDR3 loop spans 14 amino acids. CDR3 coding DNA: TGTGCCAGCAGCGTGACAGGGTCGGGGTCACCCCTCCACTTT. Its protein product is CASSVTGSGSPLHF.

J is TRBJ1-1 and V is TRBV20-1, with D hard to call. Per the germline V gene, CDR1 is DFQATT and CDR2 is SNEGSKA (reference sequence). The CDR3 extends over 13 amino acids. Trimming removed 3 bases at V and 1 base at J, with 9 bases between. CDR3 amino acids: CSARGMGNTEAFF. The CDR3 DNA reads as TGCAGTGCTAGGGGGATGGGGAACACTGAAGCTTTCTTT.

DNA for the CDR3: TGTGCCAGCAGCTTAGAGGGGGCGAAGCGGCAAGAGACCCAGTACTTC. It yields the protein CASSLEGAKRQETQYF. The chain links TRBV7-9 to TRBJ2-5; 7 nucleotides line up with TRBD1. The CDR3 contains 16 residues. Trimming removed 1 base from V and 2 bases from J; junction bases left unmatched: 7. Germline values: CDR1 SEHNR, CDR2 FQNEAQ (reference sequence).

The chain employs TRBV6-2 or TRBV6-3 and TRBJ2-1, with 9 positions matching TRBD2. V gave up 1 base and J gave up 4 bases; unmatched junction bases: 8. Germline V gives CDR1 MNHEY, CDR2 SVGEGT. The CDR3 extends over 17 amino acids. DNA for the CDR3: TGTGCCAGCAGTTACTTCGGCCTAGCGGGGACATACAATGAGCAGTTCTTC. It specifies CASSYFGLAGTYNEQFF.

The CDR3 loop reads CASTHSGTGELFF. CDR3 nucleotide sequence: TGTGCCAGCACTCATAGCGGGACCGGGGAGCTGTTTTTT. The rearrangement joins TRBV7-9 to TRBJ2-2, with 7 positions matching TRBD2. CDR1 is SEHNR, CDR2 FQNEAQ, per germline (reference sequence). This CDR3 is 13 amino acids long. V lost 7 bases to trimming and J lost 5 bases; unmatched junction nucleotides: 4.

The genes are TRBV5-1 and TRBJ2-5; TRBD2 matches 9 bases. V was pared by 3 bases and J by 0 bases, with 12 bases of the junction left unmatched. There are 18 residues in the CDR3. Germline V lookup: CDR1 SGHRS, CDR2 YFSETQ. CDR3 amino acids: CASSYPAGGLTYQETQYF. The DNA of the CDR3 is TGCGCCAGCAGCTACCCAGCGGGGGGCCTAACGTACCAAGAGACCCAGTACTTC.

This clonotype showed up just a few times. This chain uses TRBV7-9 with TRBJ2-3, with TRBD1 matching 8 bases. The ends lost 5 bases at V and 0 bases at J; junction bases unmatched: 7. Germline lookup yields CDR1 SEHNR and CDR2 FQNEAQ (reference sequence). The CDR3 extends over 16 amino acids. Here the CDR3 DNA reads TGTGCCAGCAGCCCACGGACAGGGACTAGCACAGATACGCAGTATTTT. It yields the protein CASSPRTGTSTDTQYF.

The chain joins TRBV11-2 to TRBJ1-2; the D gene is possibly TRBD1 (6 bases). V was pared by 5 bases and J by 4 bases, with 20 bases between. In germline, CDR1 is SGHAT, CDR2 FQNNGV. The CDR3 contains 16 residues. The CDR3 DNA is TGTGCCAGCAGCCACCTCTTTGGCAGGGGTAGCTATGGCTACACCTTC. This codes for CASSHLFGRGSYGYTF.

This clonotype was observed a handful of times. The DNA for the CDR3 is TGCAGTGCTAGAGGGGGACTAGGGAATGAGCAGTTCTTC. Amino acid sequence: CSARGGLGNEQFF. The chain joins TRBV20-1 to TRBJ2-1; 8 bases fit TRBD2. The length of the CDR3 is 13 residues. The germline CDR1 and CDR2 sequences are DFQATT and SNEGSKA (reference sequence). Trimming took 1 base from V and 7 from J; bases not matched to a gene: 3.

V is TRBV9 and J is TRBJ1-1, with D possibly matching TRBD1 (5 bases). The CDR3 contains 15 residues. With 1 base removed from V and 1 base from J, the gap between germline ends came to 11 bases. Looked up from germline, CDR1 is SGDLS and CDR2 is YYNGEE. The CDR3 coding sequence is TGTGCCAGCAGCGTACTGATTGGGGGGAACACTGAAGCTTTCTTT. It translates to CASSVLIGGNTEAFF.

Written as DNA, the CDR3 is TGCAGTGCAACTATACAGGGGGCAAGGGAGACCCAGTACTTC. This gives the protein CSATIQGARETQYF. The chain has TRBV20-1 and TRBJ2-5, with 9 bases aligning to TRBD1. CDR1 and CDR2 (germline): DFQATT, SNEGSKA (reference sequence). V lost 6 bases and J lost 5; bases outside the gene matches: 10. This CDR3 has 14 residues.

The rearrangement links TRBV7-8 to TRBJ2-5, with D possibly being TRBD1 (6 bases). The CDR3 has 18 amino acids. Trimming took 1 base from V and 4 from J, leaving 22 bases between them. From germline, CDR1 is SGHVS and CDR2 FQNEAQ. The DNA for the CDR3 is TGTGCCAGCAGCTTAGGTAGCCCTATACAGGGTACGGGAGAGACCCAGTACTTC. Encoded protein: CASSLGSPIQGTGETQYF.

This chain links TRBV15 with TRBJ2-7; 7 bases are a match to TRBD1. Germline V lookup: CDR1 LNHNV, CDR2 YYDKDF (reference sequence). V was clipped by 1 base and J by 5 bases; unmatched bases: 11. CDR3 length equals 16 residues. The CDR3 region is CATSRVRDRARHEQYF. For the CDR3, the DNA is TGTGCCACCAGCAGAGTTAGGGACAGAGCGCGGCACGAGCAGTACTTC.

This chain connects TRBV28 to TRBJ1-2, with D perhaps matching TRBD1 (5 bases). V was pared by 7 bases and J by 5 bases, with 8 bases between. The germline V gene encodes CDR1 MDHEN and CDR2 SYDVKM. This CDR3 contains 11 residues. The CDR3 coding sequence is TGTGCCAGCACCCGACAGTATGGCTACACCTTC. Encoded protein: CASTRQYGYTF.

This clonotype showed up just a few times. The V call is TRBV11-3, the J call TRBJ1-1; D remains unclear. CDR3 length: 15 amino acids. V shed 1 base and J shed 1 base, with 10 bases lying between them. CDR1 is SGHNT and CDR2 is YENEEA in the germline V gene. The CDR3 nucleotides are TGTGCCAGCAGCTTAGTGGGCCGCTCGAACACTGAAGCTTTCTTT. Translating it yields CASSLVGRSNTEAFF.

The chain recombines TRBV4-3 with TRBJ2-3, with 8 positions matching TRBD2. Germline lookup yields CDR1 LGHNA and CDR2 YSLEER. The CDR3 contains 18 residues. The V and J ends lost 2 bases and 2 bases, in that order; junction bases with no gene match: 12. The DNA of the CDR3 is TGCGCCAGCAGCCAATCTCCCCCAACTAGCGGAAACACAGATACGCAGTATTTT. This gives the protein CASSQSPPTSGNTDTQYF.

V gene TRBV2 combines with J gene TRBJ2-3; D gene unclear. The germline V and J ends were trimmed by 6 bases and 2 bases, with 6 bases remaining between them. This CDR3 comprises 12 residues. Germline V CDR1 and CDR2: SNHLY, FYNNEI. CDR3 amino acids: CASRVHTDTQYF. CDR3 DNA: TGTGCCAGCAGGGTCCACACAGATACGCAGTATTTT.

This clonotype occurred a few times. The rearrangement uses TRBV4-3 and TRBJ2-2; 10 bases agree with TRBD1. The J segment lost 7 bases and the V segment lost 4 bases, leaving 9 bases of the junction unmatched. Germline CDR1 reads LGHNA; CDR2 reads YSLEER. The CDR3 sequence is 16 residues long. CDR3 residues: CASSRTGTGDFGELFF. CDR3 DNA: TGCGCCAGCAGCCGCACCGGGACAGGGGATTTCGGGGAGCTGTTTTTT.